This TCR beta chain was sequenced in a study of cytomegalovirus exposure and HLA in healthy donors. Looking at the study overall: An earlier analysis identified 120 million or so unique TCR beta sequences in about 200 million T cells. Most donors, about 77% of roughly 400 genotyped, fell in the Caucasian-associated ancestry cluster.

Primers for the PCR totalled 60 Vbeta and 13 Jbeta. Measured with immunoSEQ multiplex PCR; TCRdb has only the in-frame clones, and not every one. The sample lists 170,000 or so clones, over 65% occurring once. This clone was picked up a small number of times. What it binds is not known. The CDR3 extends over 16 amino acids. Germline V gene sequence: CDR1 SGHRS, CDR2 YFSETQ. Deletions cut 4 bases from V and 0 bases from J, with 17 bases between. Study-level findings and limits: Association of a missense DCLRE1C variant with TCR beta V- and J-gene trimming was reported in a later analysis. Across donors, sequencing depth was assumed by presence/absence analyses to be roughly uniform.

The clonotype originates from a woman aged 25 to 39 in good health and CMV-seropositive. This chain joins TRBV5-1 and TRBJ2-7, with D tentatively TRBD1 (5 bases). What was sequenced was PBMCs. CDR3 amino acids: CASSQNPRGSSYEQYF. Written as DNA, the CDR3 is TGCGCCAGCAGCCAAAACCCAAGGGGCTCCTCCTACGAGCAGTACTTC.